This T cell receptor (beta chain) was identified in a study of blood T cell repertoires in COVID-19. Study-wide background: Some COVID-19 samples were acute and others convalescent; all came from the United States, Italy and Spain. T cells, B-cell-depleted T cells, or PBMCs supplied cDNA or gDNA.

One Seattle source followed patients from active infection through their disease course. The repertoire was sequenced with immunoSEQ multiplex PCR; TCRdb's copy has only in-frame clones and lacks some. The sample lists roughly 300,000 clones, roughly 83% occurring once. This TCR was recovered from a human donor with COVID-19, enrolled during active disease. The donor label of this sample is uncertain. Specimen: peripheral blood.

CDR3 DNA: TGTGCCAGCTCACCGTTACAAAGCTCTGGGGCCAACGTCCTGACTTTC. Residues: CASSPLQSSGANVLTF. The genes are TRBV18 and TRBJ2-6; no clear D gene. CDR3 size: 16 residues. V was shortened by 3 bases and J by 0 bases, with 9 bases between the two germline ends. The germline V gene encodes CDR1 KGHSH and CDR2 LQKENI.